The clone carrying this T cell receptor beta chain was seen a few times. The CDR3 regions of TCR beta were amplified from RNA transcripts. TCR CDR3 regions were first amplified by RT-PCR with HTBI primers. TCRdb ran MiXCR on the multiplex PCR reads and lists one entry per CDR3 protein. The table records over 500,000 distinct CDR3 sequences, 15% to 20% of them present only once. The sample is drawn from a study of T cells in Graves' hyperthyroidism and ophthalmopathy. Germline V gene sequence: CDR1 MNHEY, CDR2 SVGEGT. V dropped 2 bases and J dropped 4 bases, with 12 bases sitting between them. The CDR3 sequence is 16 residues long.

The chain joins TRBV6-2 or TRBV6-3 to TRBJ2-6; D call uncertain. This sequence was found in a woman aged 18-29 years with Graves' ophthalmopathy. The sequenced material came from blood. This CDR3 reads CASSYGRIAGANVLTF. CDR3 nucleotides: TGTGCCAGCAGTTACGGCAGGATAGCCGGGGCCAACGTCCTGACTTTC.